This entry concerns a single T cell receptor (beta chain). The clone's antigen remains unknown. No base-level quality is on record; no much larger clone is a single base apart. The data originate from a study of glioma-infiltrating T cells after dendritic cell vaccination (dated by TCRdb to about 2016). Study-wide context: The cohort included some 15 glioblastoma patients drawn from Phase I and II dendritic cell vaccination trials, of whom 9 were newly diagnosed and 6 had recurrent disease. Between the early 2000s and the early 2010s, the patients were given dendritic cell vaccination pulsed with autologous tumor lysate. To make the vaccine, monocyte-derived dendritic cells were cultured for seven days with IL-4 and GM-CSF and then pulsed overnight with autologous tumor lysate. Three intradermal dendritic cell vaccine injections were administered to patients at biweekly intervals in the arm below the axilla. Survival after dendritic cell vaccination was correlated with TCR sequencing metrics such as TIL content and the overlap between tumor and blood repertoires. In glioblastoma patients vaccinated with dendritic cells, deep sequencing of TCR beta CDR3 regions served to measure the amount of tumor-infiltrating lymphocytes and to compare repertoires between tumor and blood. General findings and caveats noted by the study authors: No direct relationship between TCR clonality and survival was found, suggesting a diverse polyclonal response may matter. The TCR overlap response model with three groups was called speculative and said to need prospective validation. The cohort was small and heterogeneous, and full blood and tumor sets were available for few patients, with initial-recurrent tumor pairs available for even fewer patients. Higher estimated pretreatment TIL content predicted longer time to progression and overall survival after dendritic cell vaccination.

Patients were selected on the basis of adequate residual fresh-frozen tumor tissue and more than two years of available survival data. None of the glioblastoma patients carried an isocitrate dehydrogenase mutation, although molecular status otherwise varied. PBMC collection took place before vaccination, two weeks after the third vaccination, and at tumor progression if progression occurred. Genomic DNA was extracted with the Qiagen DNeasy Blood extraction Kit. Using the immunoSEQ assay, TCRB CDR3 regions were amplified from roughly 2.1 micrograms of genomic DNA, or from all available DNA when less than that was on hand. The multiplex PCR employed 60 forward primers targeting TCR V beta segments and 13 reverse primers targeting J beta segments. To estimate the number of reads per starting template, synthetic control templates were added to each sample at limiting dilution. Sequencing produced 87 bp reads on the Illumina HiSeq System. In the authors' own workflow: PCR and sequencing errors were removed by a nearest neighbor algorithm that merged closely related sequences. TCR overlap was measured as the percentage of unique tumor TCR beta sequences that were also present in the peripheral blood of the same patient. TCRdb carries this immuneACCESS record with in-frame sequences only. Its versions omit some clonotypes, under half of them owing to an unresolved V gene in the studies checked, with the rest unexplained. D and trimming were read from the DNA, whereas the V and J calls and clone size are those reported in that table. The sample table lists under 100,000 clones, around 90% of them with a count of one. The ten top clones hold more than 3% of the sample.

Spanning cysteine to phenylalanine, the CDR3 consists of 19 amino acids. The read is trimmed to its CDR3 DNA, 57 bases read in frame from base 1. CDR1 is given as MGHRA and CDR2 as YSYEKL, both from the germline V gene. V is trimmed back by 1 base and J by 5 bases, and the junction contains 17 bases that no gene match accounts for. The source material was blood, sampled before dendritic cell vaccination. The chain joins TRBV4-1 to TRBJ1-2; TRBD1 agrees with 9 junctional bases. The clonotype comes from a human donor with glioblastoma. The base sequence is TGCGCCAGCAGCCAAGGGGATCCGGGACAGGGAAGGGGAGGGTATGGCTACACCTTC. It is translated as CASSQGDPGQGRGGYGYTF.